The clone carrying this T cell receptor beta chain was counted at least ten times. Its antigen is currently unknown. The germline CDR1 and CDR2 sequences are SGHRS and YFSETQ. Germline trimming cut 3 bases from V and 5 bases from J; bases unmatched to any gene: 2. The CDR3 is 13 amino acids. This sample is part of a study of T cells after yellow fever vaccination. Making TCR cDNA involved 5'RACE template switching, which added UMIs and a universal primer site. TCRdb independently ran MiXCR on the 5' RACE reads; one entry per CDR3 protein. This sample yields 150,000 or so distinct CDR3 sequences, of which just over 6.5% are seen a single time; under 0.7% belongs to the top ten. Findings and caveats of the study: Clones that expanded after primary vaccination mostly reappeared after the booster (around 96% CD4, 80% to 90% CD8). The secondary response was weaker but peaked faster, day 5 versus 15. Sorted repertoires could include abundant contaminating clonotypes from bulk cells.

This chain uses TRBV5-1 with TRBJ2-3; TRBD2 matches 8 bases. This clonotype originated in a man aged 25 to 40 who received the YFV17D yellow fever vaccine. The material sequenced was CD4+ T cells sorted from PBMCs, taken 10 days after the yellow fever booster vaccination. As DNA, the CDR3 is TGCGCCAGCAGCTCGCTAGCGGGAGATACGCAGTATTTT. This encodes CASSSLAGDTQYF.